The entry below describes one T cell receptor beta chain. Its antigen is still unknown. Sequencing used immunoSEQ multiplex PCR; TCRdb keeps in-frame clones, though not all of them. The profile covers tens of thousands of clones, with approximately 93% appearing a single time and over 2% taken by the ten largest. The CDR3 covers 14 residues. Germline CDR1 is MNHEY and CDR2 is SVGAGI. This sample stems from a study of cytomegalovirus exposure and HLA in healthy donors. Study results and caveats: As confirmed in vitro, a few CMV-associated chains were specific for CMV antigens. In the 95 to 150 validation repertoires, a later analysis found that first-cohort TCR clusters tended to co-occur. It was reported that the classifier diagnosed cytomegalovirus status with high specificity and sensitivity in both the original and validation cohorts.

This TCR was sampled from a woman aged 18-35 years in good health and CMV-seronegative. Material for sequencing was PBMCs. The chain joins TRBV6-5 to TRBJ2-5; tentative D call: TRBD1 (6 bases). Judging by the DNA end, TRBJ2-7 fits better; the J call may be wrong. CDR3 DNA: TGTGCCAGCAGCTTGGAAGGGGGATACTACGAGCAGTACTTC. This encodes CASSLEGGYYEQYF.